The present T cell receptor beta chain was sequenced within a study of PD-1 blockade in classical Hodgkin lymphoma. Documented time point: cycle 4 day 1 (C4D1), after more than five weeks of nivolumab. Each patient's relapse followed autologous stem cell transplantation, and brentuximab vedotin exposure varied. The repertoire was sequenced with immunoSEQ multiplex PCR; TCRdb's copy has only in-frame clones and lacks some. This sample has some 19,000 clones, with around 84% found just once. The TCR comes from a human donor with classical Hodgkin lymphoma. Source: peripheral blood mononuclear cells (PBMCs), taken before the fourth cycle of nivolumab.

CDR3 bases: TGTGCCAGCAGTTACGAAGGGGCAGGGTCTAACTATGGCTACACCTTC. Protein: CASSYEGAGSNYGYTF. The rearrangement joins TRBV6-5 to TRBJ1-2, with D maybe TRBD1 (5 bases). The germline V gene has CDR1 MNHEY and CDR2 SVGAGI. The CDR3 contains 16 residues. Between the trimmed V and J ends, which lost 2 bases and 0 bases, there was a span of 13 bases.